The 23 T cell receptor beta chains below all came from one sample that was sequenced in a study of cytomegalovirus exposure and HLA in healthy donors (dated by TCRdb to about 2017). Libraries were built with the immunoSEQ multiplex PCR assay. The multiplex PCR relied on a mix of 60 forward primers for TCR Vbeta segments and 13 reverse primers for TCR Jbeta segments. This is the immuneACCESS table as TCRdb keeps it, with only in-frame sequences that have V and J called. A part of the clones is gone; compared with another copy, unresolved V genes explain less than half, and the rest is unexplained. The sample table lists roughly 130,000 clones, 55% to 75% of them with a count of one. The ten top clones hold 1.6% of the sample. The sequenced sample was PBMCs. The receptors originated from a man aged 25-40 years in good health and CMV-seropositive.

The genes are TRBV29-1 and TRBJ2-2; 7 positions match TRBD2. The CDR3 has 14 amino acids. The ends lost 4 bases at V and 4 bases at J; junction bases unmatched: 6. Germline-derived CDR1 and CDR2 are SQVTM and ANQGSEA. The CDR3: CSVGAGRGTGELFF. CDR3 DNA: TGCAGCGTTGGCGCGGGGAGGGGCACCGGGGAGCTGTTTTTT.

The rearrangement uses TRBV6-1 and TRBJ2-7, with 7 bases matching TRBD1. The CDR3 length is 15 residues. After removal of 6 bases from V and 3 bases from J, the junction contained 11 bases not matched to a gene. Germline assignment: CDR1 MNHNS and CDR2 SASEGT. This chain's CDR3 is CASREIDRVHYEQYF. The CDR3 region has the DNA TGTGCCAGCAGGGAGATAGACAGGGTTCACTACGAGCAGTACTTC.

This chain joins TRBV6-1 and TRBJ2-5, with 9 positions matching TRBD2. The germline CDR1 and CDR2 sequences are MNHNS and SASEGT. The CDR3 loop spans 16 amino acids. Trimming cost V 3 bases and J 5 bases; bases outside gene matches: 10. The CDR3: CASSDFSGSLVETQYF. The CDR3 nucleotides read TGTGCCAGCAGTGATTTTAGCGGGAGTTTGGTCGAGACCCAGTACTTC.

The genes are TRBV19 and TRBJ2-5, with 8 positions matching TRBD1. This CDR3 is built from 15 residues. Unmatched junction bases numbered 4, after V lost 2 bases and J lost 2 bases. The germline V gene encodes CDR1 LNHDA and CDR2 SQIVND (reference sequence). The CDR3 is CASSISGTGQETQYF. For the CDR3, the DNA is TGTGCCAGTAGTATATCCGGGACAGGACAAGAGACCCAGTACTTC.

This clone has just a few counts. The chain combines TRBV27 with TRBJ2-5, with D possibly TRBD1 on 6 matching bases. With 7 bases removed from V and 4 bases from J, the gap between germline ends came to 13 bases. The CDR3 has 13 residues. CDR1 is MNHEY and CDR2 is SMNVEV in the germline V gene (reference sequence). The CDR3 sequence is CASTGQGRETQYF. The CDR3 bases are TGTGCCAGCACAGGTCAGGGGAGAGAGACCCAGTACTTC.

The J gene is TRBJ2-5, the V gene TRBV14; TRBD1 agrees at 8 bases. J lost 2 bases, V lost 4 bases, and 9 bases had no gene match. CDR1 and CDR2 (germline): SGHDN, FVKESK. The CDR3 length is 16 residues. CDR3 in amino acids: CASSLGDRSGQETQYF. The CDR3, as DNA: TGTGCCAGCAGCCTTGGGGACAGGTCGGGGCAAGAGACCCAGTACTTC.

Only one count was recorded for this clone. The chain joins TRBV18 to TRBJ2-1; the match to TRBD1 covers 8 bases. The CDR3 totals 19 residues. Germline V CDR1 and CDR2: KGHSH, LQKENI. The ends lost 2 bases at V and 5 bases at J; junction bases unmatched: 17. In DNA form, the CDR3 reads TGTGCCAGCTCACCAAACAGGGGGTCTACGCGGGTACGTAACAATGAGCAGTTCTTC. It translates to CASSPNRGSTRVRNNEQFF.

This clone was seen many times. The CDR3 coding sequence is TGTGCCAGCAGTGAAGAGGGGACAGGGAGCTATGGCTACACCTTC. Translating gives CASSEEGTGSYGYTF. This chain links TRBV6-1 with TRBJ1-2; 9 bases match TRBD1. With V trimmed by 1 base and J by 4 bases, 4 bases remained unmatched. This CDR3 contains 15 residues. Germline assignment: CDR1 MNHNS and CDR2 SASEGT.

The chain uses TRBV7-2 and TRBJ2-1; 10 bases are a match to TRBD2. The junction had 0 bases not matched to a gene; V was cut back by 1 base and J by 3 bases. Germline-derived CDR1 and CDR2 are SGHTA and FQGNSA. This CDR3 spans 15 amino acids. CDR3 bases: TGTGCCAGCAGCTTAGGGACTAGCGGCTACAATGAGCAGTTCTTC. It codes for CASSLGTSGYNEQFF.

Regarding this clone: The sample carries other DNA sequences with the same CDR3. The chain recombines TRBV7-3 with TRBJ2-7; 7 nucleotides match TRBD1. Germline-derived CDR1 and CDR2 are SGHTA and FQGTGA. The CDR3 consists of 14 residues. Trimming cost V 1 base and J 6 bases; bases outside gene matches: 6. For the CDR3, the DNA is TGTGCCAGCAGCTTAAAGCCTACAGGGGCCGAGCAGTACTTC. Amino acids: CASSLKPTGAEQYF.

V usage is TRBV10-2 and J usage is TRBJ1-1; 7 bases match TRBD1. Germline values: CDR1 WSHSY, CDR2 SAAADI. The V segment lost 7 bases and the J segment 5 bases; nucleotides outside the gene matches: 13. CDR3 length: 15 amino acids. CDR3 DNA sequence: TGCGCCAGCATACTTCTACAGGGGACGGGAACTGAAGCTTTCTTT. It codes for CASILLQGTGTEAFF.

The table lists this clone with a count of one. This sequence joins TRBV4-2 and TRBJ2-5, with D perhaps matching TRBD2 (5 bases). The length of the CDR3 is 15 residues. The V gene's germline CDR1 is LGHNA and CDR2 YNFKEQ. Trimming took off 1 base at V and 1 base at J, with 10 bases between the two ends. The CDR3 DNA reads TGTGCCAGCAGCCAAGGGAGGCAGGTCCAAGAGACCCAGTACTTC. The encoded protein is CASSQGRQVQETQYF.

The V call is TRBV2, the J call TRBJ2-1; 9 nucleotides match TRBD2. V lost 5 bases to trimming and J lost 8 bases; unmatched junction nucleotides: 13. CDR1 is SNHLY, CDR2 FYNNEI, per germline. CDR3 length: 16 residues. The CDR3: CASSYGTSSRWDEQFF. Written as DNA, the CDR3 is TGTGCCAGCAGTTACGGGACTAGCTCTAGGTGGGATGAGCAGTTCTTC.

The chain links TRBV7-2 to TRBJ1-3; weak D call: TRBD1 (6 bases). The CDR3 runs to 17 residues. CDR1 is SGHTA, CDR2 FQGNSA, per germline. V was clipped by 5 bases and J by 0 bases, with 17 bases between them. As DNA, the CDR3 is TGTGCCAGCAGCCCTCTAGGGGGGGCACTCTCTGGAAACACCATATATTTT. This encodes CASSPLGGALSGNTIYF.

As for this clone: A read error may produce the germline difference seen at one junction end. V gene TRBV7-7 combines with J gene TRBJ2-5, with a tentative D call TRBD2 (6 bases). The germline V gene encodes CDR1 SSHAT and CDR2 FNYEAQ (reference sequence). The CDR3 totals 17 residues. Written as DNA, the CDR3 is TGTGCTAGCAGCTTAGCGGCATGGGACTCTGACCAAGAGACCCAGTACTTC. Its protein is CASSLAAWDSDQETQYF.

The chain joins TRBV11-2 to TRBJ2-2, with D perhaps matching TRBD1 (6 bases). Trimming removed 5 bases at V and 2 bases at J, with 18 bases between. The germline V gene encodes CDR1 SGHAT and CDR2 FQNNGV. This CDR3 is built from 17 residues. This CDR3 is CASSRRTGSLNTGELFF. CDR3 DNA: TGTGCCAGCAGCCGACGAACAGGGTCCCTCAACACCGGGGAGCTGTTTTTT.

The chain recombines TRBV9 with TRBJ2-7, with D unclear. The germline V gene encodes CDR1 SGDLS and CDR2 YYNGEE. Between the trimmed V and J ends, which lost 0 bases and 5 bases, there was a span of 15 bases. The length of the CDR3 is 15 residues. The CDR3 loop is CASSVAPFPVHEQYF. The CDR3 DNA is TGTGCCAGCAGCGTAGCCCCCTTCCCCGTCCACGAGCAGTACTTC.

Written as DNA, the CDR3 is TGCAGCGCTCATGGACTAGCGGTCCAATACAATGAGCAGTTCTTC. Encoded protein: CSAHGLAVQYNEQFF. The rearrangement links TRBV29-1 to TRBJ2-1; TRBD2 aligns across 10 bases. The V and J ends lost 7 bases and 4 bases, in that order; junction bases with no gene match: 10. The CDR3 contains 15 residues. Germline CDR1 reads SQVTM; CDR2 reads ANQGSEA.

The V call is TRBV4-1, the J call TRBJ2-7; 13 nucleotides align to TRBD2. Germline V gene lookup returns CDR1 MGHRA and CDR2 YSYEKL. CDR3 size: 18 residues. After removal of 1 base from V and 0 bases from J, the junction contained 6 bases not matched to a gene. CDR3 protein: CASSQVAWTSGSSYEQYF. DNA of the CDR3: TGCGCCAGCAGCCAAGTTGCCTGGACTAGCGGGAGCTCCTACGAGCAGTACTTC.

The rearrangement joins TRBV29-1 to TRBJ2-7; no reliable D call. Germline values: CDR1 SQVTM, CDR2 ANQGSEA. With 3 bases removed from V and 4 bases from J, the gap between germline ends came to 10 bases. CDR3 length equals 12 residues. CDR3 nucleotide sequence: TGCAGCGTTGAGGGCCCACTGTACGAGCAGTACTTC. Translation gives CSVEGPLYEQYF.

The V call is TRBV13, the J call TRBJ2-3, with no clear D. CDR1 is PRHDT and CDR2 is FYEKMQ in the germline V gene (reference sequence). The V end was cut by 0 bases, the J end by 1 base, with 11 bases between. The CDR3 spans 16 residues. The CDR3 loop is CASSLGAVVGTDTQYF. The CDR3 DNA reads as TGTGCCAGCAGCTTAGGCGCGGTAGTCGGCACAGATACGCAGTATTTT.

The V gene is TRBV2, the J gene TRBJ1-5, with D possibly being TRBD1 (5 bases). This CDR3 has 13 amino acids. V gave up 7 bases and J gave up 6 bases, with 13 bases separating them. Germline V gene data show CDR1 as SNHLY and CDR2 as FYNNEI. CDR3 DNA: TGTGCCAGCACCTCGGGGGGAGGTCAGCCCCAGCATTTT. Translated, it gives CASTSGGGQPQHF.

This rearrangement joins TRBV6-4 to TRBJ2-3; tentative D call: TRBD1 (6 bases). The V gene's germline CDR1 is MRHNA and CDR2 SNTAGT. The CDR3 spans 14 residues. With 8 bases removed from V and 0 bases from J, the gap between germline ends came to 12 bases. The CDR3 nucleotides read TGTGCCAGCGCGGACGGACAGAGCACAGATACGCAGTATTTT. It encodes CASADGQSTDTQYF.